Following are 24 T cell receptor beta chains from one sample sequenced in a study of T cell repertoires in cytomegalovirus infection. Each CDR3 protein gets one entry after TCRdb re-called the reads with MiXCR. The data contain about 180,000 distinct CDR3 sequences, about 17% of them seen just once; the ten biggest clones take up under 30%. Input material: CD8+ T cells from PBMCs. The receptor set was obtained from a human donor in good health (CMV status not recorded). Some clones in this sample may be carry-over from other donors' samples.

Only a few counts were recorded for this clonotype. This CDR3 is CASSQTLGRGNTGELFF. CDR3 nucleotide sequence: TGCGCCAGCAGCCAAACTCTGGGCAGGGGAAACACCGGGGAGCTGTTTTTT. The J gene is TRBJ2-2, the V gene TRBV4-1; tentatively, D is TRBD1 (6 bases). The CDR3 loop spans 17 amino acids. Germline V gives CDR1 MGHRA, CDR2 YSYEKL. V lost 2 bases and J 2 bases, leaving 15 bases between the germline ends.

This clonotype was seen a handful of times. The chain is built from TRBV7-2 and TRBJ2-2; D not certain. The CDR3 runs 14 residues. CDR1 SGHTA and CDR2 FQGNSA come from the germline V gene. Trimming pared 2 bases from V and 7 bases from J, leaving 11 bases between. In nucleotides, the CDR3 is TGTGCCAGCAGCTTAATTGGCCGGTTCGGGGAGCTGTTTTTT. It is translated as CASSLIGRFGELFF.

This clonotype was seen a handful of times. The V and J genes are TRBV7-4 and TRBJ1-1; D not certain. Germline V gene sequence: CDR1 SGHVT, CDR2 SQSDAQ. V lost 5 bases, J lost 4 bases, and 20 bases lay in between. The CDR3 runs to 16 residues. The CDR3 DNA is TGTGCCAGCAGCATCCCCGCTCCTCGGGGAGGCACTGAAGCTTTCTTT. Amino acid sequence: CASSIPAPRGGTEAFF. The full variable domain, in which reference TRBV7-4 and TRBJ1-1 provide the parts outside the CDR3, is GAGVSQSPRYKVAKRGRDVALRCDSISGHVTLYWYRQTLGQGSEVLTYSQSDAQRDKSGRPSGRFSAERPERSVSTLKIQRTEQGDSAVYLCASSIPAPRGGTEAFFGQGTRLTVV.

This clonotype was counted between two and nine times. The chain is built from TRBV29-1 and TRBJ2-7, with TRBD1 matching over 10 bases. The V and J ends lost 3 bases and 3 bases, in that order; junction bases with no gene match: 5. The V gene's germline CDR1 is SQVTM and CDR2 ANQGSEA. This CDR3 has 14 amino acids. This CDR3 reads CSVEPGTGDYEQYF. CDR3 DNA sequence: TGCAGCGTTGAGCCCGGGACAGGGGACTACGAGCAGTACTTC.

This clonotype showed up just a few times. This sequence joins TRBV14 and TRBJ2-5; 11 bases align to TRBD1. There are 19 residues in the CDR3. CDR1 and CDR2 (germline): SGHDN, FVKESK. The ends lost 1 base at V and 5 bases at J; junction bases unmatched: 15. The CDR3 nucleotides read TGTGCCAGCAGCCAAGCCGTCGGGACAGGGGGATGGTCATCGGAGACCCAGTACTTC. As protein: CASSQAVGTGGWSSETQYF.

This chain uses TRBV28 with TRBJ2-2, with 7 bases fitting TRBD1. Unmatched junction bases numbered 8, after V lost 6 bases and J lost 4 bases. Germline values: CDR1 MDHEN, CDR2 SYDVKM. CDR3 size: 15 residues. In DNA form, the CDR3 reads TGTGCCAGCAGGGGACAGTGGACCGCCACCGGGGAGCTGTTTTTT. This gives the protein CASRGQWTATGELFF.

This clonotype was recorded a few times. CDR3 bases: TGTGCCAGCAGCCGACTAGCGGGGGCGGCAGATACGCAGTATTTT. Amino acids: CASSRLAGAADTQYF. This chain uses TRBV7-9 with TRBJ2-3; TRBD2 aligns across 12 bases. The CDR3 is 15 residues long. Germline assignment: CDR1 SEHNR and CDR2 FQNEAQ (reference sequence). Germline trimming cut 5 bases from V and 4 bases from J; bases unmatched to any gene: 4.

This clonotype was counted only a few times. The rearrangement joins TRBV7-9 to TRBJ1-1; TRBD1 matches 10 bases. The V gene end was trimmed by 8 bases and the J gene end by 5 bases; junction bases not matched to a gene: 5. Germline V gene sequence: CDR1 SEHNR, CDR2 FQNEAQ (reference sequence). There are 13 residues in the CDR3. The CDR3 region has the DNA TGTGCCAGCCGAAGGACAGGGGGAACTGAAGCTTTCTTT. As protein: CASRRTGGTEAFF.

The rearrangement joins TRBV20-1 to TRBJ2-7, with 7 bases fitting TRBD2. The CDR3 is 15 residues long. V shed 3 bases, J shed 0 bases, and the junction held 8 bases outside the gene matches. Germline V gives CDR1 DFQATT, CDR2 SNEGSKA (reference sequence). CDR3 region: CSASSGTILSYEQYF. The DNA for the CDR3 is TGCAGTGCTAGCTCCGGGACTATTCTCTCCTACGAGCAGTACTTC.

By frequency in the sample, this clonotype is medium-sized. The chain employs TRBV7-9 and TRBJ2-7; D call uncertain. The V gene's germline CDR1 is SEHNR and CDR2 FQNEAQ (reference sequence). This CDR3 has 16 residues. With 2 bases removed from V and 3 bases from J, the gap between germline ends came to 17 bases. CDR3 protein: CASSLSGRPQFYEQYF. The CDR3 DNA follows: TGTGCCAGCAGCTTATCGGGCAGACCCCAGTTCTACGAGCAGTACTTC.

The chain employs TRBV30 and TRBJ2-2; D is unresolved. The CDR3 runs to 13 residues. Trimming pared 5 bases from V and 6 bases from J, leaving 13 bases between. The germline gives CDR1 GTSNPN, CDR2 SVGIG (reference sequence). The CDR3 is CAWAGPGAGELFF. The CDR3 nucleotides read TGTGCCTGGGCCGGGCCTGGGGCCGGGGAGCTGTTTTTT.

The chain employs TRBV29-1 and TRBJ2-1; 13 positions agree with TRBD2. The CDR3 totals 15 residues. Germline V gives CDR1 SQVTM, CDR2 ANQGSEA. V trimming: 3 bases; J trimming: 1 base; junction bases outside the gene matches: 0. Here the CDR3 DNA reads TGCAGCGTTGAGGGACTAGCGGGGTCCTACAATGAGCAGTTCTTC. This translates into CSVEGLAGSYNEQFF.

This rearrangement joins TRBV7-8 to TRBJ2-7, with TRBD1 as a possible D gene (5 bases). The CDR3 is made up of 14 amino acids. Germline-derived CDR1 and CDR2 are SGHVS and FQNEAQ. V lost 8 bases, J lost 2 bases, and 16 bases lay in between. The CDR3 sequence is CASGQEFSPYEQYF. DNA of the CDR3: TGTGCCAGCGGACAAGAATTCTCTCCCTACGAGCAGTACTTC. Drawing the rest from reference TRBV7-8 and TRBJ2-7, the complete variable domain is GAGVSQSPRYKVAKRGQDVALRCDPISGHVSLFWYQQALGQGPEFLTYFQNEAQLDKSGLPSDRFFAERPEGSVSTLKIQRTQQEDSAVYLCASGQEFSPYEQYFGPGTRLTVT.

CDR3 coding DNA: TGTGCCACCAGCCCCCGACTAGCGGGGGCTAGCACAGATACGCAGTATTTT. Encoded protein: CATSPRLAGASTDTQYF. The chain combines TRBV15 with TRBJ2-3, with 12 bases matching TRBD2. V trimming: 5 bases; J trimming: 0 bases; junction bases outside the gene matches: 6. This CDR3 region has 17 residues. Germline CDR1 and CDR2: LNHNV and YYDKDF (reference sequence).

This clonotype was seen more than once but under ten times. At one of its ends the junction is not consistent with the germline gene, which may arise from a read error. CDR3 nucleotide sequence: TGTGCCAGCAGCTTAGATGGCCGGGGTGCCTTT. This encodes CASSLDGRGAF. The chain uses TRBV7-2 and TRBJ1-1; D is undetermined. This CDR3 contains 11 residues. From germline, CDR1 is SGHTA and CDR2 FQGNSA.

The gene calls are TRBV10-3 and TRBJ2-1, with D perhaps TRBD2 (5 bases). Deletions cut 2 bases from V and 3 bases from J, with 14 bases between. Germline V lookup: CDR1 ENHRY, CDR2 SYGVKD. The CDR3 is 16 amino acids. The CDR3 is CAISEVEGLSYNEQFF. CDR3 DNA: TGTGCCATCAGTGAGGTGGAAGGACTCAGCTACAATGAGCAGTTCTTC.

This rearrangement joins TRBV5-6 to TRBJ2-3; D remains unclear. From germline, CDR1 is SGHDT and CDR2 YYEEEE. V dropped 2 bases and J dropped 0 bases, with 13 bases sitting between them. The CDR3 is 16 amino acids. CDR3 in DNA: TGTGCCAGCAGCTTTTCGGCCGTCGGGAGCACAGATACGCAGTATTTT. Amino acid sequence: CASSFSAVGSTDTQYF. Complete variable domain (other parts from reference TRBV5-6 and TRBJ2-3): DAGVTQSPTHLIKTRGQQVTLRCSPKSGHDTVSWYQQALGQGPQFIFQYYEEEERQRGNFPDRFSGHQFPNYSSELNVNALLLGDSALYLCASSFSAVGSTDTQYFGPGTRLTVL.

A few counts support this clonotype. This chain connects TRBV12-3 or TRBV12-4 to TRBJ2-7; D remains ambiguous. The V end lost 7 bases, the J end lost 4 bases, and 17 bases lay between the germline ends. CDR3 length equals 14 residues. CDR3 region: CASTGPLTAYEQYF. In DNA, the CDR3 is TGTGCCAGCACCGGGCCCCTAACAGCATACGAGCAGTACTTC.

V gene TRBV5-6 combines with J gene TRBJ1-5; tentatively, D is TRBD1 (6 bases). Germline V CDR1 and CDR2: SGHDT, YYEEEE. This CDR3 spans 13 amino acids. V was cut by 0 bases and J by 6 bases, with 7 bases left in between. CDR3 region: CASSLEGGQPQHF. In DNA, the CDR3 is TGTGCCAGCAGCTTGGAAGGGGGTCAGCCCCAGCATTTT.

The CDR3 is CASSDPSGGVSEQFF. CDR3 coding DNA: TGTGCCAGCAGCGACCCTAGCGGGGGGGTCTCTGAGCAGTTCTTC. This chain joins TRBV7-2 and TRBJ2-1; 12 bases line up with TRBD2. The V gene end was trimmed by 5 bases and the J gene end by 9 bases; junction bases not matched to a gene: 8. The CDR3 has 15 residues. Germline CDR1 reads SGHTA; CDR2 reads FQGNSA.

This clonotype was seen a handful of times. This chain joins TRBV7-9 and TRBJ2-7; tentative D call: TRBD2 (7 bases). Trimming took off 8 bases at V and 0 bases at J, with 17 bases between the two ends. The germline CDR1 and CDR2 sequences are SEHNR and FQNEAQ (reference sequence). The CDR3 extends over 15 amino acids. The CDR3 region has the DNA TGTGCCAGCGACAAGGGGAGGGGGAGCTCCTACGAGCAGTACTTC. Translating it yields CASDKGRGSSYEQYF.

This clonotype was detected only a few times. The chain employs TRBV29-1 and TRBJ1-1; a weak D match, TRBD1 (5 bases). With 7 bases removed from V and 6 bases from J, the gap between germline ends came to 9 bases. The CDR3 has 10 amino acids. Germline CDR1 reads SQVTM; CDR2 reads ANQGSEA. CDR3: CSGGHPEAFF. The CDR3 DNA sequence: TGCAGCGGAGGACACCCTGAAGCTTTCTTT.

The chain links TRBV27 to TRBJ2-3; D is undetermined. The CDR3 length is 12 residues. Germline V gene data show CDR1 as MNHEY and CDR2 as SMNVEV (reference sequence). Trimming left V 4 bases short and J 8 bases short, with 10 bases between. CDR3 DNA: TGTGCCAGCAGTTCCCCGGAGAGTACGCAGTATTTT. Encoded protein: CASSSPESTQYF.

This sequence joins TRBV12-3 or TRBV12-4 and TRBJ2-3; D not certain. CDR3 length: 17 amino acids. V lost 3 bases to trimming and J lost 0 bases, with 16 bases between them. CDR3 amino acids: CASSFPLYSASTDTQYF. The CDR3 coding sequence is TGTGCCAGCAGTTTCCCCCTCTATTCGGCTAGCACAGATACGCAGTATTTT.